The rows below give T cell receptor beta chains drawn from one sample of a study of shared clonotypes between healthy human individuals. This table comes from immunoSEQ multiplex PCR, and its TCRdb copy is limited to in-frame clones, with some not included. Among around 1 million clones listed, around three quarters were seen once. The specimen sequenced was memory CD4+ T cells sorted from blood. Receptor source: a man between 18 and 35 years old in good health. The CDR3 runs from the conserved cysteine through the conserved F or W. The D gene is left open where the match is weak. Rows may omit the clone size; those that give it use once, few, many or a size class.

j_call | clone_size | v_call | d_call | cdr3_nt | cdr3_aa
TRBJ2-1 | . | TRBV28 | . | TGTGCCAGCAGTTTATCAACCCGTGAGCAGTTCTTC | CASSLSTREQFF
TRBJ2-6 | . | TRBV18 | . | TGTGCCAGCTCACCAGCGGACCTTACTGGGGCCAACGTCCTGACTTTC | CASSPADLTGANVLTF
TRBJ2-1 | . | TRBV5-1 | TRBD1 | TGCGCCAGCAGCTTAATACCGGGACAGGGCAATGAGCAGTTCTTC | CASSLIPGQGNEQFF
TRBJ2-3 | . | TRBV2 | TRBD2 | TGTGCCAGCAGGCGTGCGCTAGCGGGGGGCAGGGATACGCAGTATTTT | CASRRALAGGRDTQYF
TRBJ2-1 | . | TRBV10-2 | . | TGCGCCAGCAGGGCGAGCGGAGGCGGAACGGAGCAGTTCTTC | CASRASGGGTEQFF
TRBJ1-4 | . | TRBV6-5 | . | TGTGCCAGCAGCATCGACTCGTCGAATGAAAAACTGTTTTTT | CASSIDSSNEKLFF
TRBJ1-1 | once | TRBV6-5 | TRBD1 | TGTGCCAGCAGATCCTTTCCCGGGACAGATGAAGCTTTCTTT | CASRSFPGTDEAFF
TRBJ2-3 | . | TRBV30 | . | TGTGCCTGGAGTGGATCAGGAGGGCCCTACGCCGATACGCAGTATTTT | CAWSGSGGPYADTQYF
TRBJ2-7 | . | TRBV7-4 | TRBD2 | TGTGCCAGCAGCCAGGAGCTAGCGGGAGGGCCTTGGTCTACCTACGAGCAGTACTTC | CASSQELAGGPWSTYEQYF
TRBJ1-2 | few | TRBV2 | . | TGTGCCAGCAGGCCGGAGGGGGGTTCAGGTGGCTACACCTTC | CASRPEGGSGGYTF
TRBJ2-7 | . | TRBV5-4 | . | TGTGCCAGCAGCTTGGCCGGCGGAACCTACGAGCAGTACTTC | CASSLAGGTYEQYF
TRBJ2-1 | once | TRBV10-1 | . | TGCGCCAGCAGTGAGTCGGGGGGCAGGCATGAGCAGTTCTTC | CASSESGGRHEQFF
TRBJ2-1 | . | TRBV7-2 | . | TGTGCCAGCAGTAGGGGCCCATACAATGAGCAGTTCTTC | CASSRGPYNEQFF
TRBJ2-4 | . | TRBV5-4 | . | TGTGCCAGCAGCTTGGGTCCGGGGGCCGATGGAAACATTCAGTACTTC | CASSLGPGADGNIQYF
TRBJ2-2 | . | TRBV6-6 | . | TGTGCCAGCAGGGATCAAGGGGTCGGGGAGCTGTTTTTT | CASRDQGVGELFF
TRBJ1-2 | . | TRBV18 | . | TGTGCCAGCTCATCAACAGGGAAGGGCTACACCTTC | CASSSTGKGYTF
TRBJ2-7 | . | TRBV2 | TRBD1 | TGTGCCAGCACCCCAGGGGTGGGACAGGGGGCATTCGAGCAGTACTTC | CASTPGVGQGAFEQYF
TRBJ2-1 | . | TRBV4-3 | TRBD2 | TGCGCCAGCAGCCAAGCTTGGGGACTAGCGCTCTACAATGAGCAGTTCTTC | CASSQAWGLALYNEQFF
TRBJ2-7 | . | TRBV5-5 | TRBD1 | TGTGCCAGCATCCCGGGACAGGGGAACTACTACGAGCAGTACTTC | CASIPGQGNYYEQYF
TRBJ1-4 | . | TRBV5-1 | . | TGCGCCAGCAGCGCCGGGGGCTCAACTAATGAAAAACTGTTTTTT | CASSAGGSTNEKLFF
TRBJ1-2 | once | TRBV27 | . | TGTGCCAGCAGTCAGCGGGGGGATGGCTACACCTTC | CASSQRGDGYTF
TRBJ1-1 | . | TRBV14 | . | TGTGCCAGCAGCCGAGATCACATTGAAGCTTTCTTT | CASSRDHIEAFF
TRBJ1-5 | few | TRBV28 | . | TGTGCCAGCAGGGCAGGTCGTCAGCCCCAGCATTTT | CASRAGRQPQHF
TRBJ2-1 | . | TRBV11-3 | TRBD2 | TGTGCCAGCAGCTTAGGCGGGACTAGCGGATCAAATGAGCAGTTCTTC | CASSLGGTSGSNEQFF
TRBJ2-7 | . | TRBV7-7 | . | TGTGCTAGCAGCTTAGACGGATCCTACGAGCAGTACTTC | CASSLDGSYEQYF
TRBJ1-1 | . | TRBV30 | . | TGTGCCTCCCAGGGGAGCACTGAAGCTTTCTTT | CASQGSTEAFF
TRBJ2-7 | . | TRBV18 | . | TGTGCCAGCTCACCCTTTGCCAACGAGCAGTACTTC | CASSPFANEQYF
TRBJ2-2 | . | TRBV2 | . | TGTGCCAGCAGTGAAGCGGCGACCGGGGAGCTGTTTTTT | CASSEAATGELFF